This T cell receptor (beta chain) was retrieved from a study of T cell repertoires in cytomegalovirus infection. Whole-study context: CMV epitopes that were recently identified and HLA-C-restricted were used alongside well-studied HLA-B-restricted ones. Matching HLA type, along with CMV infection, was indicated by public TCR beta signatures.

Germline lookup yields CDR1 MDHEN and CDR2 SYDVKM. V was clipped by 5 bases and J by 4 bases; unmatched bases: 7. The length of the CDR3 is 14 residues. One entry per CDR3 protein, called by TCRdb with MiXCR from the reads. The sample includes a few hundred thousand distinct CDR3 sequences, around a third of them seen just once. This clonotype was observed a few times. Antigen: not known. The clonotype originates from a human donor in good health (CMV status not recorded). Some clones in this sample may be carry-over from other donors' samples. Sequenced here: cultured PBMCs, sampled from culture after CMV antigen stimulation. V gene TRBV28 combines with J gene TRBJ1-1, with TRBD1 matching over 7 bases. This CDR3 is CASSRQGTSTEAFF. The CDR3 DNA sequence: TGTGCCAGCAGTAGACAGGGAACGAGCACTGAAGCTTTCTTT. Together with reference TRBV28 and TRBJ1-1, the CDR3 gives the full variable domain: DVKVTQSSRYLVKRTGEKVFLECVQDMDHENMFWYRQDPGLGLRLIYFSYDVKMKEKGDIPEGYSVSREKKERFSLILESASTNQTSMYLCASSRQGTSTEAFFGQGTRLTVV.